The 28 T cell receptor beta chains reported below all come from one sample, sequenced in a study of blood T cell repertoires in COVID-19. Generated by immunoSEQ multiplex PCR, the TCRdb table keeps only in-frame clones and is missing some. Of fewer than 250,000 clones in the sample, approximately 82% are singletons; the top ten hold approximately 12%. The sample was peripheral blood. The receptors originated from a woman aged 40 to 55 with acute or convalescent COVID-19.

The V call is TRBV19, the J call TRBJ2-3; possible D gene TRBD2, 6 bases. Germline values: CDR1 LNHDA, CDR2 SQIVND (reference sequence). Trimming took 5 bases from V and 5 from J, leaving 11 bases between them. The CDR3 contains 13 residues. The CDR3 DNA follows: TGTGCCAGTAGTCCTGGGGGGAGAGATACGCAGTATTTT. Protein product: CASSPGGRDTQYF.

The chain recombines TRBV6-4 with TRBJ1-1; 8 bases fit TRBD1. The V gene's germline CDR1 is MRHNA and CDR2 SNTAGT. Trimming at V came to 6 bases and at J to 3 bases, leaving 9 bases not matched to a gene. This CDR3 has 15 amino acids. The DNA for the CDR3 is TGTGCCAGCAGCCCGGACAGGGAGGGGTACACTGAAGCTTTCTTT. It codes for CASSPDREGYTEAFF.

In this sample, this clone turned up a few times. The chain has TRBV10-1 and TRBJ2-2; TRBD1 matches at 7 bases. From germline, CDR1 is WNHNN and CDR2 SYGVQD (reference sequence). V was pared by 5 bases and J by 0 bases, with 6 bases of the junction left unmatched. The CDR3 extends over 16 amino acids. Written as DNA, the CDR3 is TGCGCCAGCAGTCAGCTAGGGACAGCGAACACCGGGGAGCTGTTTTTT. It is translated as CASSQLGTANTGELFF.

This chain connects TRBV11-2 to TRBJ2-7; D might be TRBD1 (7 bases). From germline, CDR1 is SGHAT and CDR2 FQNNGV. This CDR3 comprises 15 residues. V shed 5 bases and J shed 2 bases, with 16 bases lying between them. The CDR3 nucleotides are TGTGCCAGCAGCCCCCAGGGGGGTCCTGCCTACGAGCAGTACTTC. This gives the protein CASSPQGGPAYEQYF.

The chain combines TRBV19 with TRBJ2-4, with 7 positions matching TRBD2. Germline V gene data show CDR1 as LNHDA and CDR2 as SQIVND (reference sequence). The V gene end was trimmed by 3 bases and the J gene end by 15 bases; junction bases not matched to a gene: 11. The CDR3 is 13 residues long. This CDR3 is CASSMGGNLPLYF. CDR3 in DNA: TGTGCCAGTAGTATGGGGGGGAACCTCCCTTTGTACTTC.

The rearrangement links TRBV6-5 to TRBJ1-5; D may be TRBD1 (6 bases). Trimming stripped 8 bases from V and 2 bases from J, with 10 bases between. CDR3 length: 13 amino acids. The germline gives CDR1 MNHEY, CDR2 SVGAGI. The CDR3 sequence: CASARTGNQPQHF. CDR3 in DNA: TGTGCCAGCGCTCGGACAGGCAATCAGCCCCAGCATTTT.

This chain connects TRBV3-1 (or the pseudogene TRBV3-2) to TRBJ2-1; TRBD2 matches 7 bases. Unmatched junction bases numbered 5, after V lost 1 base and J lost 2 bases. CDR1 and CDR2 (germline): LGHDT, YNNKEL (reference sequence). The CDR3 has 16 amino acids. CDR3 bases: TGTGCCAGCAGCCAAGCTGGCGGGAGAACCTACAATGAGCAGTTCTTC. Its translation is CASSQAGGRTYNEQFF.

In its sample, this clone was seen once. The V and J genes are TRBV5-1 and TRBJ2-7; possibly TRBD2 for D (6 bases). V was clipped by 0 bases and J by 7 bases, with 17 bases between them. Per the germline V gene, CDR1 is SGHRS and CDR2 is YFSETQ. CDR3 size: 15 residues. The CDR3 is CASSLDVGGAGEQYF. DNA of the CDR3: TGCGCCAGCAGCTTGGATGTAGGAGGGGCGGGGGAGCAGTACTTC.

The chain employs TRBV18 and TRBJ2-3; 7 bases are a match to TRBD1. Germline loops: CDR1 KGHSH, CDR2 LQKENI. This CDR3 region has 15 residues. V lost 6 bases and J lost 0; bases outside the gene matches: 6. The DNA of the CDR3 is TGTGCCAGCTCTCCAACGGGACAGAGCACAGATACGCAGTATTTT. Residues: CASSPTGQSTDTQYF. The full variable domain, completed using reference TRBV18 and TRBJ2-3, is NAGVMQNPRHLVRRRGQEARLRCSPMKGHSHVYWYRQLPEEGLKFMVYLQKENIIDESGMPKERFSAEFPKEGPSILRIQQVVRGDSAAYFCASSPTGQSTDTQYFGPGTRLTVL.

The gene calls are TRBV6-1 and TRBJ2-7, with a tentative D call TRBD1 (5 bases). Germline V gene sequence: CDR1 MNHNS, CDR2 SASEGT. The CDR3 extends over 12 amino acids. V lost 6 bases and J lost 4, with 10 bases in between. The CDR3 loop is CASRTQEYEQYF. CDR3 DNA sequence: TGTGCCAGCAGGACACAGGAGTACGAGCAGTACTTC.

The J gene is TRBJ2-1, the V gene TRBV30; 7 bases map to TRBD2. The CDR3 covers 19 residues. Trimming removed 0 bases from V and 4 bases from J; junction bases left unmatched: 18. Germline V gene lookup returns CDR1 GTSNPN and CDR2 SVGIG (reference sequence). CDR3: CAWSVLLGGRNIHYNEQFF. For the CDR3, the DNA is TGTGCCTGGAGTGTATTGTTGGGCGGGAGAAATATACATTACAATGAGCAGTTCTTC.

The chain has TRBV6-4 and TRBJ1-1, with no clear D. Germline values: CDR1 MRHNA, CDR2 SNTAGT. The CDR3 extends over 13 amino acids. Trimming removed 2 bases at V and 2 bases at J, with 6 bases between. Here the CDR3 reads CASSDRSNTEAFF. The CDR3 region has the DNA TGTGCCAGCAGTGACAGGAGTAACACTGAAGCTTTCTTT.

This chain connects TRBV15 to TRBJ1-2; 9 nucleotides line up with TRBD1. The CDR3 is 15 amino acids. Trimming cost V 2 bases and J 6 bases; bases outside gene matches: 7. Germline V gives CDR1 LNHNV, CDR2 YYDKDF (reference sequence). CDR3 protein: CATSRLVQGANGYTF. The DNA of the CDR3 is TGTGCCACCAGCAGACTCGTACAGGGGGCCAATGGCTACACCTTC.

The chain couples TRBV5-1 to TRBJ2-7; possibly TRBD2 for D (5 bases). Trimming stripped 1 base from V and 6 bases from J, with 11 bases between. CDR3 length: 13 amino acids. The V gene's germline CDR1 is SGHRS and CDR2 YFSETQ. In DNA form, the CDR3 reads TGCGCCAGCAGCTTGACACCGGCGGGCGAGCAGTACTTC. It specifies CASSLTPAGEQYF.

The rearrangement uses TRBV6-5 and TRBJ1-2; no definite D call. The germline gives CDR1 MNHEY, CDR2 SVGAGI. Trimming removed 6 bases from V and 0 bases from J, with 11 bases in between. This CDR3 contains 14 residues. The CDR3 DNA reads as TGTGCCAGCAGAATCACTGGAGCTAACTATGGCTACACCTTC. Translating gives CASRITGANYGYTF.

The genes are TRBV19 and TRBJ1-2; TRBD1 matches 9 bases. V was pared by 5 bases and J by 2 bases, with 6 bases of the junction left unmatched. The CDR3 contains 15 residues. Per the germline V gene, CDR1 is LNHDA and CDR2 is SQIVND (reference sequence). The CDR3 reads CASSLRDRVNYGYTF. CDR3 DNA: TGTGCCAGTAGTCTTCGGGACAGGGTAAACTATGGCTACACCTTC.

This clone was recorded a few times. J is TRBJ2-7 and V is TRBV11-1; 7 bases fit TRBD1. Germline V CDR1 and CDR2: SGHAT, FQDESV (reference sequence). This CDR3 comprises 15 residues. With 5 bases clipped from V and 9 bases from J, the junction kept 16 bases outside the gene matches. CDR3 DNA sequence: TGTGCCAGCAGCCCTGGACAGGCTATTTTTCGTGGGCAGTACTTC. It translates to CASSPGQAIFRGQYF.

The chain has TRBV27 and TRBJ1-5; 7 bases line up with TRBD1. This CDR3 is 14 amino acids long. CDR1 MNHEY and CDR2 SMNVEV come from the germline V gene (reference sequence). V lost 2 bases, J lost 2 bases, and 0 bases stayed unmatched. CDR3 coding DNA: TGTGCCAGCAGTTTAGGGACAGGCAATCAGCCCCAGCATTTT. Its translation: CASSLGTGNQPQHF.

As for this clone: A junction boundary mismatches the germline segment, possibly from a read error. This chain links TRBV5-8 with TRBJ2-3; 10 bases align to TRBD1. CDR1 and CDR2 from the germline V gene are SGHTS and YDEGEE. This CDR3 has 14 amino acids. The CDR3 loop is CASIDRGPTVTQYF. The CDR3 DNA reads as TGTGCCAGCATTGACAGGGGGCCCACAGTTACGCAGTATTTT.

The genes are TRBV29-1 and TRBJ1-1; 7 nucleotides match TRBD1. Trimming removed 6 bases from V and 1 base from J; junction bases left unmatched: 8. CDR3 size: 14 residues. Germline CDR1 reads SQVTM; CDR2 reads ANQGSEA. The CDR3 region is CSVANRGANTEAFF. DNA for the CDR3: TGCAGCGTCGCGAACAGGGGCGCGAACACTGAAGCTTTCTTT.

The chain couples TRBV6-1 to TRBJ2-5; perhaps TRBD2 as D (6 bases). There are 14 residues in the CDR3. The V gene lost 2 bases and the J gene lost 2 bases, with 9 bases spanning the gap. The germline V gene has CDR1 MNHNS and CDR2 SASEGT. CDR3 loop: CASSEWGVQETQYF. CDR3 bases: TGTGCCAGCAGTGAATGGGGGGTACAAGAGACCCAGTACTTC.

V and J are TRBV6-2 or TRBV6-3 and TRBJ2-1; a weak D match, TRBD2 (6 bases). CDR1 and CDR2 (germline): MNHEY, SVGEGT. This CDR3 has 16 amino acids. V dropped 1 base and J dropped 13 bases, with 23 bases sitting between them. As DNA, the CDR3 is TGTGCCAGCAGTTACTACCTCCTTCGCGGGAAGGACGAACAGTTCTTC. Translation gives CASSYYLLRGKDEQFF.

The rearrangement uses TRBV30 and TRBJ1-6, with 8 bases aligning to TRBD1. The CDR3 covers 14 residues. Trimming removed 1 base from V and 7 bases from J; junction bases left unmatched: 3. Germline loops: CDR1 GTSNPN, CDR2 SVGIG (reference sequence). The DNA for the CDR3 is TGTGCCTGGAGTGCACAGGGGGGCAATTCACCCCTCCACTTT. It yields the protein CAWSAQGGNSPLHF.

This clone was found a few times. The J gene is TRBJ2-3, the V gene TRBV4-3; 12 bases agree with TRBD2. V dropped 6 bases and J dropped 3; count of bases not matched to a gene: 16. The CDR3 is 19 residues long. Germline values: CDR1 LGHNA, CDR2 YSLEER. The CDR3 bases are TGCGCCAGCAGTCACTCTACGACTAGCGGGAGTAGTCGGACAGATACGCAGTATTTT. Its translation: CASSHSTTSGSSRTDTQYF.

The V call is TRBV7-9, the J call TRBJ2-1; D possibly corresponds to TRBD2 (6 bases). This CDR3 has 14 amino acids. Trimming took 6 bases from V and 8 from J, leaving 17 bases between them. Germline V gives CDR1 SEHNR, CDR2 FQNEAQ (reference sequence). The CDR3 nucleotides are TGTGCCAGCAGGTTCGGAGGGGAACGGGATGAGCAGTTCTTC. The encoded protein is CASRFGGERDEQFF.

The chain couples TRBV9 to TRBJ1-2; D gene uncertain. This CDR3 has 12 amino acids. CDR1 and CDR2 from the germline V gene are SGDLS and YYNGEE. V lost 0 bases and J 7 bases, leaving 7 bases between the germline ends. The CDR3 nucleotides are TGTGCCAGCAGCGTAGTGTCAGTTGGCTACACCTTC. Translated: CASSVVSVGYTF. Full variable domain (outside the CDR3, taken from reference TRBV9 and TRBJ1-2): DSGVTQTPKHLITATGQRVTLRCSPRSGDLSVYWYQQSLDQGLQFLIQYYNGEERAKGNILERFSAQQFPDLHSELNLSSLELGDSALYFCASSVVSVGYTFGSGTRLTVV.

In nucleotides, the CDR3 is TGCGCCAGCGAAAGGGGCCAGGACAAGAACACCGGGGAGCTGTTTTTT. Its protein is CASERGQDKNTGELFF. J is TRBJ2-2 and V is TRBV5-1, with a weak D call TRBD1 (5 bases). V lost 7 bases, J lost 1 base, and 17 bases lay in between. The CDR3 runs to 16 residues. The germline gives CDR1 SGHRS, CDR2 YFSETQ.

This clone has more than one count but fewer than ten. The chain is built from TRBV3-1 (or the pseudogene TRBV3-2) and TRBJ2-7; a possible D gene is TRBD1 (5 bases). Germline V gene lookup returns CDR1 LGHDT and CDR2 YNNKEL (reference sequence). The CDR3 contains 15 residues. Trimming pared 0 bases from V and 5 bases from J, leaving 14 bases between. The CDR3 region has the DNA TGTGCCAGCAGCCAAGATCCGGGCAGGGCTGACGAGCAGTACTTC. It codes for CASSQDPGRADEQYF.